Listed here are 15 T cell receptor beta chains from one sample, sequenced in a study of T cells after posttransplantation cyclophosphamide. Cyclophosphamide on days +3 and +4 followed busulfan-fludarabine conditioning and a marrow graft. Assay: immunoSEQ multiplex PCR; the TCRdb copy retains only in-frame clones and omits some. The table lists more than 6,500 clones, approximately 90% of them singletons, with less than 15% in the top ten. The sequencing here drew on PBMCs, taken 1,300 to 1,500 days after allogeneic stem cell transplant with posttransplant cyclophosphamide. All receptors come from a female patient aged 50-59 years who received an allogeneic stem cell transplant from a related donor, was CMV-positive, and had no GVHD. Some T cells may possibly be graft donor cells.

The chain carries TRBV7-8 and TRBJ2-3; tentatively, D is TRBD2 (5 bases). V gave up 3 bases and J gave up 9 bases, with 7 bases separating them. The CDR3 runs to 11 residues. Germline V gene sequence: CDR1 SGHVS, CDR2 FQNEAQ. The CDR3, as DNA: TGTGCCAGCAGCTTCGCGGGCACGCAGTATTTT. Its protein product is CASSFAGTQYF.

This clone was detected only once. This chain uses TRBV7-9 with TRBJ2-1, with 8 bases fitting TRBD2. Germline-derived CDR1 and CDR2 are SEHNR and FQNEAQ (reference sequence). Trimming took 3 bases from V and 6 from J; bases not matched to a gene: 7. CDR3 length equals 15 residues. The CDR3 nucleotides read TGTGCCAGCAGCTTGGGGAGCGGGAGCGCCAATGAGCAGTTCTTC. Translating gives CASSLGSGSANEQFF.

The genes are TRBV4-3 and TRBJ2-7; possible D gene TRBD2, 6 bases. Germline CDR1 LGHNA, CDR2 YSLEER. The CDR3 has 14 residues. Trimming cost V 0 bases and J 7 bases, with 13 bases left between them. The CDR3 sequence: CASSQEPRGGEQYF. CDR3 DNA sequence: TGCGCCAGCAGCCAAGAACCGCGGGGTGGGGAGCAGTACTTC.

CDR3 in DNA: TGCGCCAGCAGCTGGGAGCTAGCGGGAGTTAAAGGCAATGAGCAGTTCTTC. Its translation is CASSWELAGVKGNEQFF. The chain couples TRBV5-1 to TRBJ2-1, with 10 positions matching TRBD2. V lost 3 bases to trimming and J lost 6 bases; unmatched junction nucleotides: 12. The CDR3 length is 17 residues. Germline-derived CDR1 and CDR2 are SGHRS and YFSETQ.

The rearrangement joins TRBV28 to TRBJ2-5; 8 bases line up with TRBD1. The trim removed 7 bases at V and 5 bases at J, leaving 6 bases unmatched. This CDR3 region has 13 residues. Looked up from germline, CDR1 is MDHEN and CDR2 is SYDVKM. The CDR3 sequence is CASTTGGWETQYF. The CDR3 bases are TGTGCCAGCACCACAGGGGGGTGGGAGACCCAGTACTTC.

The gene calls are TRBV29-1 and TRBJ2-1, with 12 bases matching TRBD1. The CDR3 is 14 residues long. The junction had 8 bases not matched to a gene; V was cut back by 6 bases and J by 8 bases. CDR1 is SQVTM, CDR2 ANQGSEA, per germline. The CDR3 DNA follows: TGCAGCGTCGACCGGGACAGGGGGCTTGATGAGCAGTTCTTC. This encodes CSVDRDRGLDEQFF.

V is TRBV13 and J is TRBJ2-1; D is undetermined. V shed 0 bases and J shed 8 bases, with 11 bases lying between them. The CDR3 has 14 amino acids. The germline V gene encodes CDR1 PRHDT and CDR2 FYEKMQ (reference sequence). This chain's CDR3 is CASSLGRSLYEQFF. The DNA for the CDR3 is TGTGCCAGCAGCTTAGGGCGTTCCCTATATGAGCAGTTCTTC.

J is TRBJ2-7 and V is TRBV5-1; tentative D call: TRBD2 (6 bases). The CDR3 is made up of 15 amino acids. The germline V and J ends were trimmed by 0 bases and 2 bases, with 12 bases remaining between them. Germline V gene lookup returns CDR1 SGHRS and CDR2 YFSETQ. The CDR3 spells CASSLAGRGAYEQYF. The DNA of the CDR3 is TGCGCCAGCAGCTTGGCCGGGCGGGGTGCCTACGAGCAGTACTTC.

The chain carries TRBV14 and TRBJ2-1; 9 positions match TRBD2. The CDR3 has 15 residues. V shed 5 bases, J shed 7 bases, and the junction held 9 bases outside the gene matches. Germline CDR1 and CDR2: SGHDN and FVKESK. The CDR3 sequence: CASSRREGLSNEQFF. CDR3 nucleotide sequence: TGTGCCAGCAGCAGGCGGGAGGGCCTTAGTAATGAGCAGTTCTTC.

The rearrangement joins TRBV19 to TRBJ1-2; tentatively, D is TRBD1 (5 bases). This CDR3 is 15 amino acids long. With 4 bases removed from V and 0 bases from J, the gap between germline ends came to 12 bases. Germline lookup yields CDR1 LNHDA and CDR2 SQIVND (reference sequence). CDR3 bases: TGTGCCAGTAGTACTCAGGGCTTCGCTAACTATGGCTACACCTTC. It yields the protein CASSTQGFANYGYTF.

J is TRBJ1-4 and V is TRBV7-3; D call uncertain. Trimming pared 2 bases from V and 4 bases from J, leaving 14 bases between. This CDR3 spans 16 amino acids. Germline CDR1 reads SGHTA; CDR2 reads FQGTGA. CDR3 nucleotide sequence: TGTGCCAGCAGCTTACGAAAATACGGGTTTAATGAAAAACTGTTTTTT. Translating gives CASSLRKYGFNEKLFF.

As regards this clone: One end of the junction is discordant with germline, which a read error may explain. The CDR3 region has the DNA TGCGCCAGCAGCCCCGATGGTCCCGCGGGACAGCTAATCAATTCCCCCCTCCACTTT. Translation gives CASSPDGPAGQLINSPLHF. The rearrangement links TRBV5-1 to TRBJ1-6; 7 bases map to TRBD1. Germline CDR1 is SGHRS and CDR2 is YFSETQ. This CDR3 region has 19 residues.

This chain uses TRBV27 with TRBJ1-5; a possible D gene is TRBD1 (5 bases). Per the germline V gene, CDR1 is MNHEY and CDR2 is SMNVEV (reference sequence). The V end lost 2 bases, the J end lost 6 bases, and 17 bases lay between the germline ends. The CDR3 sequence is 16 residues long. The DNA of the CDR3 is TGTGCCAGCAGTTTACGACCGGCGGGGCGTGGTCAGCCCCAGCATTTT. As protein: CASSLRPAGRGQPQHF.

The V gene is TRBV2, the J gene TRBJ2-7; 10 bases line up with TRBD1. V lost 5 bases, J lost 2 bases, and 3 bases stayed unmatched. CDR1 and CDR2 (germline): SNHLY, FYNNEI. The length of the CDR3 is 14 residues. CDR3 nucleotide sequence: TGTGCCAGCAGTAGGGACAGGGGAGCCTACGAGCAGTACTTC. This encodes CASSRDRGAYEQYF.

This chain connects TRBV7-8 to TRBJ1-2; unclear D gene. The germline V and J ends were trimmed by 1 base and 5 bases, with 14 bases remaining between them. Germline assignment: CDR1 SGHVS and CDR2 FQNEAQ. This CDR3 is 15 amino acids long. The CDR3 coding sequence is TGTGCCAGCAGCTTAGTTGTGAGGCCGACTTATGGCTACACCTTC. Its translation is CASSLVVRPTYGYTF.